This passage covers 9 T cell receptor beta chains from one sample sequenced in a study of blood T cell repertoires in COVID-19. Profiling relied on immunoSEQ multiplex PCR, and the TCRdb table lists in-frame clones only, not all of them. This sample has hundreds of thousands of clones, with about 91% found just once. Material: PBMCs or T cells enriched from blood (not recorded which). The receptors derive from a woman aged 40 to 50 with acute COVID-19.

J is TRBJ2-1 and V is TRBV5-1; 12 positions agree with TRBD2. Germline loops: CDR1 SGHRS, CDR2 YFSETQ. CDR3 length equals 20 residues. The V gene end was trimmed by 4 bases and the J gene end by 1 base; junction bases not matched to a gene: 15. The CDR3 loop reads CASSILTSGSVVGSYNEQFF. CDR3 nucleotides: TGCGCCAGCAGCATACTGACTAGCGGGAGTGTTGTGGGTTCCTACAATGAGCAGTTCTTC.

The chain combines TRBV5-6 with TRBJ2-1; 8 bases fit TRBD1. Germline CDR1 and CDR2: SGHDT and YYEEEE. The CDR3 spans 16 residues. V shed 1 base, J shed 3 bases, and the junction held 6 bases outside the gene matches. DNA of the CDR3: TGTGCCAGCAGCTTGCGCCAGGGGGCTATCTACAATGAGCAGTTCTTC. Protein sequence: CASSLRQGAIYNEQFF.

The chain uses TRBV11-2 and TRBJ1-5; D gene ambiguous. Germline CDR1 and CDR2: SGHAT and FQNNGV. The V gene lost 4 bases and the J gene lost 9 bases, with 10 bases spanning the gap. The CDR3 is made up of 12 amino acids. CDR3 DNA: TGTGCCAGCAGCTCAGAGGAGGGGCCCCAGCATTTT. Its protein is CASSSEEGPQHF.

This clone was picked up one time. The chain uses TRBV10-3 and TRBJ1-5; the D gene is possibly TRBD1 (5 bases). Trimming removed 7 bases from V and 4 bases from J, with 11 bases in between. The CDR3 runs 13 residues. Germline V gene sequence: CDR1 ENHRY, CDR2 SYGVKD. The CDR3 coding sequence is TGTGCCATCAACGAACAGGTTAATCAGCCCCAGCATTTT. This gives the protein CAINEQVNQPQHF.

This clone showed up just a few times. The genes are TRBV7-8 and TRBJ2-3; 9 bases are a match to TRBD2. Trimming at V came to 5 bases and at J to 0 bases, leaving 6 bases not matched to a gene. This CDR3 comprises 16 residues. The germline CDR1 and CDR2 sequences are SGHVS and FQNEAQ. DNA of the CDR3: TGTGCCAGCAGCGGTGGCGGGAGGGCTAGCACAGATACGCAGTATTTT. This translates into CASSGGGRASTDTQYF. The variable domain in full, completed from reference TRBV7-8 and TRBJ2-3, reads GAGVSQSPRYKVAKRGQDVALRCDPISGHVSLFWYQQALGQGPEFLTYFQNEAQLDKSGLPSDRFFAERPEGSVSTLKIQRTQQEDSAVYLCASSGGGRASTDTQYFGPGTRLTVL.

V and J are TRBV6-1 and TRBJ2-7, with D tentatively TRBD1 (5 bases). The germline gives CDR1 MNHNS, CDR2 SASEGT. Trimming pared 3 bases from V and 0 bases from J, leaving 9 bases between. The CDR3 is made up of 14 amino acids. CDR3: CASSEQGNSYEQYF. DNA for the CDR3: TGTGCCAGCAGTGAGCAGGGAAACTCCTACGAGCAGTACTTC.

This chain connects TRBV6-5 to TRBJ2-7, with 14 bases fitting TRBD2. The CDR3 is 16 residues long. Looked up from germline, CDR1 is MNHEY and CDR2 is SVGAGI. The V gene end was trimmed by 4 bases and the J gene end by 2 bases; junction bases not matched to a gene: 4. CDR3 sequence reads: CASSSPTSGRAYEQYF. Written as DNA, the CDR3 is TGTGCCAGCAGTTCCCCGACTAGCGGGAGGGCCTACGAGCAGTACTTC.

V usage is TRBV6-5 and J usage is TRBJ2-7; a possible D gene is TRBD1 (6 bases). CDR1 MNHEY and CDR2 SVGAGI come from the germline V gene. This CDR3 is 14 amino acids long. V gave up 2 bases and J gave up 2 bases, with 10 bases separating them. The CDR3 region has the DNA TGTGCCAGCAGTTACCGGGACAACGCCTACGAGCAGTACTTC. Residues: CASSYRDNAYEQYF.

This chain uses TRBV27 with TRBJ1-1, with unresolved D. This CDR3 has 14 residues. CDR1 and CDR2 (germline): MNHEY, SMNVEV (reference sequence). Between the trimmed V and J ends, which lost 3 bases and 0 bases, there was a span of 8 bases. This chain's CDR3 is CASSFSRLNTEAFF. CDR3 sequence (DNA): TGTGCCAGCAGTTTTAGTCGGTTGAACACTGAAGCTTTCTTT.